This T cell receptor beta chain was identified during a study of T cells after yellow fever vaccination. TCRdb re-derived calls from the 5' RACE reads in MiXCR, one entry per CDR3 protein. The sample has approximately 170,000 distinct CDR3 sequences, roughly 9.6% seen once. V was shortened by 6 bases and J by 8 bases, with 16 bases between the two germline ends. This CDR3 comprises 14 residues. CDR1 and CDR2 from the germline V gene are MNHNY and SVGAGI (reference sequence). General study points: The study re-detected most primary-vaccination clones after the booster (roughly 95% CD4, approximately 87% CD8). Weaker in magnitude, the secondary response showed a faster peak on day 5 versus 15.

Only a few counts were recorded for this clonotype. The antigen is unknown. The rearrangement joins TRBV6-6 to TRBJ1-4, with D tentatively TRBD1 (6 bases). This receptor was identified in a man between 18 and 29 years old who received the YFV17D yellow fever vaccine. The material sequenced was CD8+ T cells sorted from PBMCs, taken 15 days after the yellow fever booster vaccination. CDR3 sequence reads: CASRPTGFDEKLFF. The CDR3 DNA sequence: TGTGCCAGCAGGCCTACAGGGTTTGACGAAAAACTGTTTTTT.